Listed here are 22 T cell receptor beta chains from one sample, sequenced in a study of T cell clones after liver transplantation. Profiling relied on immunoSEQ multiplex PCR, and the TCRdb table lists in-frame clones only, not all of them. This sample has more than 95,000 clones, with roughly nine tenths found just once. Sample: CD4+ T cells from blood, taken 12 months after liver transplant. These receptors came from a human patient who received a liver transplant. T cells may partly derive from the graft donor.

This clone was detected only once. The gene calls are TRBV10-3 and TRBJ2-7; TRBD2 agrees at 8 bases. This CDR3 spans 15 amino acids. J gave up 6 bases and V 0 bases, and 7 bases lay outside the gene matches. Germline V gene sequence: CDR1 ENHRY, CDR2 SYGVKD. This CDR3 is CAISESRAGVSEQYF. The DNA of the CDR3 is TGTGCCATCAGTGAGTCGAGAGCGGGAGTTTCCGAGCAGTACTTC.

The chain carries TRBV11-2 and TRBJ2-7, with 11 positions matching TRBD2. The CDR3 consists of 14 residues. The germline gives CDR1 SGHAT, CDR2 FQNNGV. Trimming at V came to 5 bases and at J to 3 bases, leaving 3 bases not matched to a gene. As DNA, the CDR3 is TGTGCCAGCAGCGACACTAGCGGGAGCTACGAGCAGTACTTC. Its protein product is CASSDTSGSYEQYF.

This clone came up once. The chain employs TRBV5-1 and TRBJ2-3; D possibly corresponds to TRBD1 (6 bases). Trimming removed 3 bases at V and 4 bases at J, with 21 bases between. Germline V gives CDR1 SGHRS, CDR2 YFSETQ. The CDR3 contains 17 residues. The CDR3 reads CASSSPSRSGQSDTQYF. The DNA for the CDR3 is TGCGCCAGCAGCTCTCCCTCCCGGTCGGGACAATCAGATACGCAGTATTTT.

The chain links TRBV11-1 to TRBJ2-7, with 7 bases that match TRBD1. Per the germline V gene, CDR1 is SGHAT and CDR2 is FQDESV (reference sequence). This CDR3 has 15 residues. The V and J ends lost 5 bases and 4 bases, in that order; junction bases with no gene match: 11. This chain's CDR3 is CASSTARQGSYEQYF. DNA for the CDR3: TGTGCCAGCAGCACAGCCCGACAGGGAAGTTACGAGCAGTACTTC.

The chain combines TRBV2 with TRBJ1-4; D ambiguous. This CDR3 is 12 amino acids long. The ends were cut back, 2 bases at V and 7 bases at J, with 5 bases in the middle. The germline V gene encodes CDR1 SNHLY and CDR2 FYNNEI. In nucleotides, the CDR3 is TGTGCCAGCAGTGAATGGGCTGAAAAACTGTTTTTT. Translated: CASSEWAEKLFF.

The chain recombines TRBV15 with TRBJ1-3, with TRBD1 as a possible D gene (6 bases). Trimming shortened V by 5 bases and J by 4 bases, and 15 bases separated the two germline ends. Germline V CDR1 and CDR2: LNHNV, YYDKDF (reference sequence). CDR3 length equals 15 residues. Written as DNA, the CDR3 is TGTGCCACCAGCGCCGGTCTGGGGGCAGGAAACACCATATATTTT. This sequence encodes CATSAGLGAGNTIYF.

The rearrangement links TRBV5-1 to TRBJ2-2, with 8 bases identical to TRBD2. This CDR3 is 16 amino acids long. The germline CDR1 and CDR2 sequences are SGHRS and YFSETQ. Germline trimming cut 5 bases from V and 2 bases from J; bases unmatched to any gene: 8. CDR3 in amino acids: CASSQLADDNTGELFF. CDR3 nucleotide sequence: TGCGCCAGCAGTCAACTAGCGGATGATAACACCGGGGAGCTGTTTTTT. The variable domain in full, with the rest retrieved from reference TRBV5-1 and TRBJ2-2, is KAGVTQTPRYLIKTRGQQVTLSCSPISGHRSVSWYQQTPGQGLQFLFEYFSETQRNKGNFPGRFSGRQFSNSRSEMNVSTLELGDSALYLCASSQLADDNTGELFFGEGSRLTVL.

CDR3 bases: TGTGCCAGTAGCCAATACCCGACGTCCTTGGGCACTGAAGCTTTCTTT. Encoded protein: CASSQYPTSLGTEAFF. The chain joins TRBV19 to TRBJ1-1; D uncertain. The CDR3 totals 16 residues. Between the trimmed V and J ends, which lost 6 bases and 4 bases, there was a span of 21 bases. Germline V gene lookup returns CDR1 LNHDA and CDR2 SQIVND (reference sequence).

This chain links TRBV5-6 with TRBJ2-3; 9 bases agree with TRBD2. The CDR3 length is 16 residues. Germline V gives CDR1 SGHDT, CDR2 YYEEEE. The ends lost 7 bases at V and 0 bases at J; junction bases unmatched: 9. The CDR3 nucleotides are TGTGCCAGCTCCATGCTAGCGGGGTACAGCACAGATACGCAGTATTTT. It is translated as CASSMLAGYSTDTQYF.

The chain combines TRBV5-1 with TRBJ2-2; a possible D gene is TRBD2 (6 bases). There are 15 residues in the CDR3. V was trimmed by 5 bases and J by 5 bases, leaving 16 bases between them. CDR1 is SGHRS and CDR2 is YFSETQ in the germline V gene. CDR3 in DNA: TGCGCCAGCAGTATCCGGGGCGGGGAGACCGGGGAGCTGTTTTTT. Translating it yields CASSIRGGETGELFF.

This clone was counted a few times. The genes are TRBV5-6 and TRBJ2-5; tentative D call: TRBD1 (6 bases). Germline CDR1 reads SGHDT; CDR2 reads YYEEEE. Trimming stripped 1 base from V and 1 base from J, with 11 bases between. The CDR3 length is 15 residues. Here the CDR3 DNA reads TGTGCCAGCAGCTTGAAGGGCAGGGGCCAAGAGACCCAGTACTTC. Amino acid sequence: CASSLKGRGQETQYF. The whole variable domain, filled in from reference TRBV5-6 and TRBJ2-5, reads DAGVTQSPTHLIKTRGQQVTLRCSPKSGHDTVSWYQQALGQGPQFIFQYYEEEERQRGNFPDRFSGHQFPNYSSELNVNALLLGDSALYLCASSLKGRGQETQYFGPGTRLLVL.

The V call is TRBV5-1, the J call TRBJ2-2, with D tentatively TRBD1 (8 bases). V dropped 5 bases and J dropped 5 bases, with 13 bases sitting between them. The germline V gene has CDR1 SGHRS and CDR2 YFSETQ. This CDR3 spans 14 amino acids. CDR3 sequence: CASSGQGGTGELFF. The CDR3 nucleotides are TGCGCCAGCAGTGGACAGGGAGGGACCGGGGAGCTGTTTTTT.

In this sample, this clone turned up a few times. The rearrangement links TRBV7-2 to TRBJ1-4; tentative D call: TRBD1 (5 bases). CDR3 length: 15 amino acids. V gave up 1 base and J gave up 8 bases, with 14 bases separating them. Germline lookup yields CDR1 SGHTA and CDR2 FQGNSA. The CDR3 sequence is CASSLVPGPVEKLFF. The CDR3, as DNA: TGTGCCAGCAGCTTAGTTCCAGGGCCAGTCGAAAAACTGTTTTTT. Using reference TRBV7-2 and TRBJ1-4 for the parts outside the CDR3, the full variable domain is GAGVSQSPSNKVTEKGKDVELRCDPISGHTALYWYRQSLGQGLEFLIYFQGNSAPDKSGLPSDRFSAERTGGSVSTLTIQRTQQEDSAVYLCASSLVPGPVEKLFFGSGTQLSVL.

The chain is built from TRBV29-1 and TRBJ2-2; D remains ambiguous. Germline V gene sequence: CDR1 SQVTM, CDR2 ANQGSEA. This CDR3 contains 14 residues. V gave up 3 bases and J gave up 2 bases, with 10 bases separating them. CDR3 sequence reads: CSVDSHTNTGELFF. The CDR3 DNA is TGCAGCGTTGATAGTCACACCAACACCGGGGAGCTGTTTTTT.

This clone appeared a few times. As DNA, the CDR3 is TGTGCCAGCAGCCCGCGGACTAGCGGGAGTTTCAATGAGCAGTTCTTC. Encoded protein: CASSPRTSGSFNEQFF. The rearrangement uses TRBV5-4 and TRBJ2-1; 13 bases map to TRBD2. V gave up 4 bases and J gave up 6 bases; unmatched junction bases: 7. The CDR3 sequence is 16 residues long. Germline loops: CDR1 SGHNT, CDR2 YYREEE (reference sequence).

CDR3 in DNA: TGTGCCAGCAGCTTAGGTAGTGTAGCGGGATTTGGCGAGACCCAGTACTTC. This codes for CASSLGSVAGFGETQYF. This sequence joins TRBV7-8 and TRBJ2-5; 8 bases align to TRBD2. V gave up 1 base and J gave up 5 bases; unmatched junction bases: 12. This CDR3 contains 17 residues. Germline-derived CDR1 and CDR2 are SGHVS and FQNEAQ.

The V and J genes are TRBV10-2 and TRBJ2-1; 11 bases align to TRBD2. V lost 10 bases to trimming and J lost 6 bases; unmatched junction nucleotides: 11. The germline CDR1 and CDR2 sequences are WSHSY and SAAADI. The CDR3 sequence is 15 residues long. CDR3 sequence reads: CATFSGRAPGNEQFF. Here the CDR3 DNA reads TGCGCCACCTTTAGCGGGAGGGCCCCGGGCAATGAGCAGTTCTTC.

In DNA form, the CDR3 reads TGTGCCAGCAGCTTAGGGGGAGGGGGCATGACTGAAGCTTTCTTT. Encoded protein: CASSLGGGGMTEAFF. The chain couples TRBV11-3 to TRBJ1-1, with 7 bases that match TRBD1. CDR3 length: 15 residues. The germline CDR1 and CDR2 sequences are SGHNT and YENEEA. The V gene end was trimmed by 1 base and the J gene end by 5 bases; junction bases not matched to a gene: 7.

The rearrangement uses TRBV7-3 and TRBJ2-6; TRBD1 is a possible D gene (6 bases). Germline V lookup: CDR1 SGHTA, CDR2 FQGTGA. Trimming removed 5 bases from V and 3 bases from J, with 20 bases in between. There are 18 residues in the CDR3. CDR3: CASSRPITGKYGANVLTF. CDR3 in DNA: TGTGCCAGCAGCCGACCTATTACAGGGAAATATGGGGCCAACGTCCTGACTTTC.

DNA of the CDR3: TGCGCCAGCAGCCTCGGAATAGCGGGAGGGTCCGGGGCCAACGTCCTGACTTTC. Residues: CASSLGIAGGSGANVLTF. The chain carries TRBV4-1 and TRBJ2-6; 11 bases agree with TRBD2. Per the germline V gene, CDR1 is MGHRA and CDR2 is YSYEKL. The ends lost 4 bases at V and 4 bases at J; junction bases unmatched: 9. The CDR3 runs to 18 residues.

This clone was seen only once. The CDR3 DNA sequence: TGCGCCAGCAGTGCCGGGACAGCCTACGAGCAGTACTTC. This translates into CASSAGTAYEQYF. This chain uses TRBV10-1 with TRBJ2-7; 7 bases align to TRBD1. V lost 4 bases and J lost 2; bases outside the gene matches: 2. The CDR3 length is 13 residues. Germline CDR1 reads WNHNN; CDR2 reads SYGVQD (reference sequence).

The chain couples TRBV6-5 to TRBJ2-3; TRBD2 is a possible D gene (6 bases). The V end was cut by 5 bases, the J end by 10 bases, with 16 bases between. Germline CDR1 MNHEY, CDR2 SVGAGI. The CDR3 extends over 13 amino acids. Written as DNA, the CDR3 is TGTGCCAGCAGTCTACAGCCCTCGGGGGCGCAGTATTTT. Protein: CASSLQPSGAQYF.